The rows below give T cell receptor beta chains drawn from one sample of a study of shared clonotypes between healthy human individuals. Profiled with immunoSEQ multiplex PCR; TCRdb holds only in-frame clones, not every one. The data show about 1 million clones, around 78% seen once. Material for sequencing was memory CD4+ T cells from PBMCs. The receptors stem from a man aged 18 to 29 in good health. Some clones in this sample may be carry-over from other donors' samples. The CDR3 runs from the conserved cysteine through the conserved F or W. Each record gives: CDR3 protein, CDR3 DNA, V gene, CDR3 length, J gene, D gene, clone size. D genes are given only for firm matches. Clone size is stated in some rows and not others, as once, few, many or a class when expanded.

CDR3 protein: CSVVNYMNTEAFF; CDR3 DNA: TGCAGCGTTGTTAATTACATGAACACTGAAGCTTTCTTT; V gene: TRBV29-1; CDR3 length: 13; J gene: TRBJ1-1; D gene: -; clone size: -
CDR3 protein: CASSEEWRPYEQYF; CDR3 DNA: TGTGCCAGCAGTGAAGAGTGGCGGCCCTACGAGCAGTACTTC; V gene: TRBV2; CDR3 length: 14; J gene: TRBJ2-7; D gene: -; clone size: few
CDR3 protein: CASSTTGGGYTDTQYF; CDR3 DNA: TGTGCCAGCAGTACCACAGGGGGGGGATACACAGATACGCAGTATTTT; V gene: TRBV28; CDR3 length: 16; J gene: TRBJ2-3; D gene: -; clone size: few
CDR3 protein: CASSLGTGRQETQYF; CDR3 DNA: TGTGCCAGCAGCTTAGGGACAGGGCGGCAAGAGACCCAGTACTTC; V gene: TRBV7-8; CDR3 length: 15; J gene: TRBJ2-5; D gene: TRBD1; clone size: -
CDR3 protein: CASSDRTSGSTSYNEQFF; CDR3 DNA: TGTGCCAGCAGTGACCGGACTAGCGGGAGTACATCCTACAATGAGCAGTTCTTC; V gene: TRBV6-1; CDR3 length: 18; J gene: TRBJ2-1; D gene: TRBD2; clone size: -
CDR3 protein: CASKTGSNTEAFF; CDR3 DNA: TGCGCCAGCAAAACAGGTTCGAACACTGAAGCTTTCTTT; V gene: TRBV5-1; CDR3 length: 13; J gene: TRBJ1-1; D gene: -; clone size: -
CDR3 protein: CASRVTGGNGYTF; CDR3 DNA: TGTGCCAGCAGGGTGACAGGGGGCAATGGCTACACCTTC; V gene: TRBV6-1; CDR3 length: 13; J gene: TRBJ1-2; D gene: TRBD1; clone size: -
CDR3 protein: CASSLTGRSTDTQYF; CDR3 DNA: TGTGCCAGCAGCTTGACAGGGAGGAGCACAGATACGCAGTATTTT; V gene: TRBV6-1; CDR3 length: 15; J gene: TRBJ2-3; D gene: -; clone size: -
CDR3 protein: CASSPLTDGSGNTIYF; CDR3 DNA: TGTGCCAGCTCACCACTGACAGATGGCTCTGGAAACACCATATATTTT; V gene: TRBV18; CDR3 length: 16; J gene: TRBJ1-3; D gene: -; clone size: -
CDR3 protein: CASSLEASGTYNEQFF; CDR3 DNA: TGCGCCAGCAGCTTGGAGGCTAGCGGGACCTACAATGAGCAGTTCTTC; V gene: TRBV5-1; CDR3 length: 16; J gene: TRBJ2-1; D gene: TRBD2; clone size: -
CDR3 protein: CASSARSTDTQYF; CDR3 DNA: TGTGCCAGCAGTGCGAGAAGCACAGATACGCAGTATTTT; V gene: TRBV6-1; CDR3 length: 13; J gene: TRBJ2-3; D gene: -; clone size: -
CDR3 protein: CASREGGFGWRDEQFF; CDR3 DNA: TGTGCCAGCAGGGAAGGAGGTTTTGGTTGGAGAGATGAGCAGTTCTTC; V gene: TRBV6-1; CDR3 length: 16; J gene: TRBJ2-1; D gene: -; clone size: -
CDR3 protein: CTSNPGTGIPAFF; CDR3 DNA: TGTACCAGCAACCCCGGGACAGGTATCCCGGCTTTCTTT; V gene: TRBV7-9; CDR3 length: 13; J gene: TRBJ1-1; D gene: TRBD1; clone size: -
CDR3 protein: CASSSNEKLFF; CDR3 DNA: TGTGCCAGCAGTTCAAATGAAAAACTGTTTTTT; V gene: TRBV28; CDR3 length: 11; J gene: TRBJ1-4; D gene: -; clone size: -
CDR3 protein: CASNPSWRGSSSGNTIYF; CDR3 DNA: TGTGCCAGCAACCCAAGCTGGCGGGGATCTTCCTCTGGAAACACCATATATTTT; V gene: TRBV2; CDR3 length: 18; J gene: TRBJ1-3; D gene: -; clone size: -
CDR3 protein: CASSQDLDVDAYEQYF; CDR3 DNA: TGCGCCAGCAGCCAAGATTTGGACGTCGACGCCTACGAGCAGTACTTC; V gene: TRBV4-3; CDR3 length: 16; J gene: TRBJ2-7; D gene: -; clone size: few
CDR3 protein: CASSQSEAKGAKNIQYF; CDR3 DNA: TGTGCCAGCAGCCAGAGCGAGGCGAAGGGGGCCAAAAACATTCAGTACTTC; V gene: TRBV27; CDR3 length: 17; J gene: TRBJ2-4; D gene: -; clone size: -
CDR3 protein: CASSKRGQNSYEQYF; CDR3 DNA: TGTGCCAGCAGCAAAAGGGGACAGAACTCCTACGAGCAGTACTTC; V gene: TRBV21-1; CDR3 length: 15; J gene: TRBJ2-7; D gene: -; clone size: -
CDR3 protein: CASTRNTEAFF; CDR3 DNA: TGTGCCAGCACCCGGAACACTGAAGCTTTCTTT; V gene: TRBV6-1; CDR3 length: 11; J gene: TRBJ1-1; D gene: -; clone size: few
CDR3 protein: CASSVFPSSYNEQFF; CDR3 DNA: TGTGCCAGCAGCGTATTCCCCAGCTCCTACAATGAGCAGTTCTTC; V gene: TRBV9; CDR3 length: 15; J gene: TRBJ2-1; D gene: -; clone size: -
CDR3 protein: CASSLSLTSGNTEAFF; CDR3 DNA: TGTGCCAGCAGCTTAAGTCTTACCAGTGGGAACACTGAAGCTTTCTTT; V gene: TRBV11-2; CDR3 length: 16; J gene: TRBJ1-1; D gene: -; clone size: few
CDR3 protein: CASSYSISGPYGYTF; CDR3 DNA: TGTGCCAGCAGTTACTCGATATCAGGCCCCTATGGCTACACCTTC; V gene: TRBV6-5; CDR3 length: 15; J gene: TRBJ1-2; D gene: -; clone size: -
CDR3 protein: CASSSASGNTGELFF; CDR3 DNA: TGTGCCAGCAGCTCCGCTAGCGGGAACACCGGGGAGCTGTTTTTT; V gene: TRBV11-2; CDR3 length: 15; J gene: TRBJ2-2; D gene: TRBD2; clone size: -
CDR3 protein: CASSRGPGGYEQYF; CDR3 DNA: TGTGCCAGCAGTAGGGGGCCAGGGGGCTACGAGCAGTACTTC; V gene: TRBV28; CDR3 length: 14; J gene: TRBJ2-7; D gene: TRBD1; clone size: -
CDR3 protein: CASGIVAGDTEAFF; CDR3 DNA: TGCGCCAGCGGCATCGTGGCGGGGGACACTGAAGCTTTCTTT; V gene: TRBV5-1; CDR3 length: 14; J gene: TRBJ1-1; D gene: -; clone size: -
CDR3 protein: CASSLWVPGEQYF; CDR3 DNA: TGTGCCAGCAGTTTATGGGTCCCGGGGGAGCAGTACTTC; V gene: TRBV28; CDR3 length: 13; J gene: TRBJ2-7; D gene: -; clone size: -
CDR3 protein: CASSRNKGTGELFF; CDR3 DNA: TGTGCCAGCAGCCGTAACAAGGGTACCGGGGAGCTGTTTTTT; V gene: TRBV7-3; CDR3 length: 14; J gene: TRBJ2-2; D gene: -; clone size: -
CDR3 protein: CASSFPAGGHYNEQFF; CDR3 DNA: TGTGCCAGCAGCTTCCCAGCGGGAGGGCATTACAATGAGCAGTTCTTC; V gene: TRBV5-4; CDR3 length: 16; J gene: TRBJ2-1; D gene: TRBD2; clone size: -
CDR3 protein: CAWTGLYNEQFF; CDR3 DNA: TGTGCCTGGACGGGATTGTACAATGAGCAGTTCTTC; V gene: TRBV30; CDR3 length: 12; J gene: TRBJ2-1; D gene: -; clone size: once
CDR3 protein: CASSLGTRAYEQYF; CDR3 DNA: TGTGCCAGCAGCTTAGGGACCCGGGCCTACGAGCAGTACTTC; V gene: TRBV7-2; CDR3 length: 14; J gene: TRBJ2-7; D gene: -; clone size: -
CDR3 protein: CASNRQMNTEAFF; CDR3 DNA: TGTGCCAGCAACAGACAGATGAACACTGAAGCTTTCTTT; V gene: TRBV6-6; CDR3 length: 13; J gene: TRBJ1-1; D gene: -; clone size: -
CDR3 protein: CASSIFTQGSAGYTF; CDR3 DNA: TGTGCCAGTAGTATTTTCACCCAGGGAAGCGCTGGCTACACCTTC; V gene: TRBV19; CDR3 length: 15; J gene: TRBJ1-2; D gene: -; clone size: -
CDR3 protein: CAWTIQGGISPLHF; CDR3 DNA: TGTGCCTGGACTATACAGGGTGGGATTTCACCCCTCCACTTT; V gene: TRBV30; CDR3 length: 14; J gene: TRBJ1-6; D gene: -; clone size: -
CDR3 protein: CASSYGRTEAFF; CDR3 DNA: TGTGCCAGCAGTTACGGACGGACTGAAGCTTTCTTT; V gene: TRBV2; CDR3 length: 12; J gene: TRBJ1-1; D gene: -; clone size: -
CDR3 protein: CASSFDRMNGYTF; CDR3 DNA: TGTGCCAGCAGTTTCGACAGGATGAATGGCTACACCTTC; V gene: TRBV6-1; CDR3 length: 13; J gene: TRBJ1-2; D gene: -; clone size: -
CDR3 protein: CASRGNYGYTF; CDR3 DNA: TGTGCCAGTAGGGGTAACTATGGCTACACCTTC; V gene: TRBV28; CDR3 length: 11; J gene: TRBJ1-2; D gene: -; clone size: -
CDR3 protein: CASSLRGGGSYNEQFF; CDR3 DNA: TGCGCCAGCAGCTTGAGGGGCGGGGGGTCCTACAATGAGCAGTTCTTC; V gene: TRBV5-1; CDR3 length: 16; J gene: TRBJ2-1; D gene: TRBD2; clone size: few
CDR3 protein: CAIKVNTEAFF; CDR3 DNA: TGTGCCATAAAAGTGAACACTGAAGCTTTCTTT; V gene: TRBV27; CDR3 length: 11; J gene: TRBJ1-1; D gene: -; clone size: few
CDR3 protein: CASSPRLATDTQYF; CDR3 DNA: TGTGCCAGCAGTCCCCGACTAGCAACAGATACGCAGTATTTT; V gene: TRBV27; CDR3 length: 14; J gene: TRBJ2-3; D gene: TRBD2; clone size: -
CDR3 protein: CASSLHPSIDTQYF; CDR3 DNA: TGTGCCAGCAGTTTGCACCCCTCTATAGATACGCAGTATTTT; V gene: TRBV28; CDR3 length: 14; J gene: TRBJ2-3; D gene: -; clone size: -
CDR3 protein: CASSLGFRGGQDTQYF; CDR3 DNA: TGTGCCAGCAGCTTAGGTTTCAGGGGAGGGCAAGATACGCAGTATTTT; V gene: TRBV11-2; CDR3 length: 16; J gene: TRBJ2-3; D gene: -; clone size: -
CDR3 protein: CASSALRRGSEQYF; CDR3 DNA: TGTGCCAGCAGCGCCTTACGTCGGGGCTCCGAGCAGTACTTC; V gene: TRBV9; CDR3 length: 14; J gene: TRBJ2-7; D gene: -; clone size: -
CDR3 protein: CSARAGDTQYF; CDR3 DNA: TGCAGTGCTAGAGCAGGAGATACGCAGTATTTT; V gene: TRBV20-1; CDR3 length: 11; J gene: TRBJ2-3; D gene: -; clone size: -
CDR3 protein: CSARTPDSGANVLTF; CDR3 DNA: TGCAGCGCCCGGACCCCCGACTCTGGGGCCAACGTCCTGACTTTC; V gene: TRBV29-1; CDR3 length: 15; J gene: TRBJ2-6; D gene: -; clone size: -
CDR3 protein: CSVEGGLNNYGYTF; CDR3 DNA: TGCAGCGTTGAAGGGGGCTTAAATAACTATGGCTACACCTTC; V gene: TRBV29-1; CDR3 length: 14; J gene: TRBJ1-2; D gene: -; clone size: -
CDR3 protein: CASGSGDLGSGNTIYF; CDR3 DNA: TGCGCCAGCGGGTCGGGGGATTTGGGTTCTGGAAACACCATATATTTT; V gene: TRBV5-1; CDR3 length: 16; J gene: TRBJ1-3; D gene: -; clone size: -
CDR3 protein: CASSNGVWQYF; CDR3 DNA: TGTGCCAGCAGCAACGGAGTGTGGCAGTACTTC; V gene: TRBV28; CDR3 length: 11; J gene: TRBJ2-7; D gene: -; clone size: -
CDR3 protein: CASSVGQWSYEQYF; CDR3 DNA: TGTGCCAGCAGCGTAGGACAGTGGTCCTACGAGCAGTACTTC; V gene: TRBV9; CDR3 length: 14; J gene: TRBJ2-7; D gene: -; clone size: -
CDR3 protein: CASSFGLAGSTDTQYF; CDR3 DNA: TGCGCCAGCAGCTTCGGACTAGCGGGGAGCACAGATACGCAGTATTTT; V gene: TRBV5-1; CDR3 length: 16; J gene: TRBJ2-3; D gene: TRBD2; clone size: -
CDR3 protein: CASSSPTGELFF; CDR3 DNA: TGTGCCAGTAGTAGCCCCACCGGGGAGCTGTTTTTT; V gene: TRBV19; CDR3 length: 12; J gene: TRBJ2-2; D gene: -; clone size: -
CDR3 protein: CASSLSGGGSYNEQFF; CDR3 DNA: TGTGCCAGCAGCTTATCAGGGGGCGGCTCCTACAATGAGCAGTTCTTC; V gene: TRBV11-3; CDR3 length: 16; J gene: TRBJ2-1; D gene: TRBD1; clone size: -
CDR3 protein: CASRLTPGNTEAFF; CDR3 DNA: TGTGCCAGCAGGCTGACCCCAGGGAACACTGAAGCTTTCTTT; V gene: TRBV6-1; CDR3 length: 14; J gene: TRBJ1-1; D gene: -; clone size: few
CDR3 protein: CASSPGVGSDYGYTF; CDR3 DNA: TGTGCCAGCTCACCTGGTGTGGGTTCAGATTATGGCTACACCTTC; V gene: TRBV18; CDR3 length: 15; J gene: TRBJ1-2; D gene: -; clone size: -
CDR3 protein: CASSWFLQTQYF; CDR3 DNA: TGTGCCAGCAGTTGGTTCTTGCAGACCCAGTACTTC; V gene: TRBV28; CDR3 length: 12; J gene: TRBJ2-5; D gene: -; clone size: -